A single sample gave rise to the 24 T cell receptor beta chains below, sequenced in a study of T cell responses to AZD1222 COVID-19 vaccine. The method was immunoSEQ multiplex PCR; TCRdb's version includes in-frame clones alone and lacks a portion of them. The data contain approximately 98,000 clones, about nine tenths of them singletons. Source: peripheral blood, taken on day 0 of MenACWY control vaccination. These receptors were collected from an adult in good health.

The chain couples TRBV6-1 to TRBJ2-7, with D hard to call. The CDR3 spans 12 residues. Trimming left V 2 bases short and J 4 bases short, with 6 bases between. Germline V lookup: CDR1 MNHNS, CDR2 SASEGT. CDR3 region: CASSEKGYEQYF. In nucleotides, the CDR3 is TGTGCCAGCAGTGAAAAAGGGTACGAGCAGTACTTC.

The chain combines TRBV29-1 with TRBJ2-3, with 9 bases that match TRBD1. CDR3 size: 13 residues. After removal of 6 bases from V and 5 bases from J, the junction contained 6 bases not matched to a gene. The germline V gene has CDR1 SQVTM and CDR2 ANQGSEA. In DNA, the CDR3 is TGCAGCGTGGGACAGGGAGTGGTAGATACGCAGTATTTT. Translated, it gives CSVGQGVVDTQYF.

This chain uses TRBV25-1 with TRBJ1-5; no clear D. V lost 3 bases to trimming and J lost 6 bases, with 12 bases between them. This CDR3 has 14 residues. Per the germline V gene, CDR1 is MGHDK and CDR2 is SYGVNS. The CDR3 is CASSDLGSGQPQHF. The CDR3 DNA follows: TGTGCCAGCAGTGATTTGGGGAGCGGTCAGCCCCAGCATTTT.

J is TRBJ1-5 and V is TRBV28; no firm D call. Trimming pared 3 bases from V and 4 bases from J, leaving 4 bases between. Germline lookup yields CDR1 MDHEN and CDR2 SYDVKM. This CDR3 spans 12 amino acids. This chain's CDR3 is CASSFPNQPQHF. The CDR3 DNA reads TGTGCCAGCAGTTTCCCTAATCAGCCCCAGCATTTT.

The genes are TRBV18 and TRBJ1-3; no clear D gene. The germline V gene encodes CDR1 KGHSH and CDR2 LQKENI. This CDR3 has 14 amino acids. V was pared by 4 bases and J by 2 bases, with 9 bases between. CDR3 region: CASSLRTTGNTIYF. The CDR3 nucleotides are TGTGCCAGCTCACTCCGAACAACTGGAAACACCATATATTTT.

The chain joins TRBV3-1 (or the pseudogene TRBV3-2) to TRBJ2-3, with TRBD2 identical over 7 bases. Losses at the gene ends were 4 bases for V and 2 bases for J; bases not matched to a gene: 6. Germline V gene data show CDR1 as LGHDT and CDR2 as YNNKEL (reference sequence). The CDR3 is 15 amino acids. Here the CDR3 DNA reads TGTGCCAGCAGCCTTTGGGAGGGCGACACAGATACGCAGTATTTT. Translating gives CASSLWEGDTDTQYF.

This clone was seen a single time. V and J are TRBV6-5 and TRBJ1-5, with D possibly TRBD1 on 5 matching bases. This CDR3 has 16 amino acids. Germline-derived CDR1 and CDR2 are MNHEY and SVGAGI. V dropped 0 bases and J dropped 9 bases, with 18 bases sitting between them. CDR3 sequence: CASSYSSVHRGLPQHF. The CDR3 DNA reads as TGTGCCAGCAGTTACTCGAGTGTCCACCGGGGACTGCCCCAGCATTTT.

The chain combines TRBV7-9 with TRBJ2-1; D gene ambiguous. The V gene's germline CDR1 is SEHNR and CDR2 FQNEAQ (reference sequence). V dropped 5 bases and J dropped 6 bases, with 8 bases sitting between them. This CDR3 region has 12 residues. The CDR3 spells CASSRRTNEQFF. The DNA for the CDR3 is TGTGCCAGCAGCAGGCGGACCAATGAGCAGTTCTTC.

The chain links TRBV11-2 to TRBJ2-6, with D hard to call. This CDR3 has 16 amino acids. V lost 0 bases to trimming and J lost 4 bases, with 10 bases between them. The V gene's germline CDR1 is SGHAT and CDR2 FQNNGV. CDR3 residues: CASSLDPQWGANVLTF. The CDR3 DNA follows: TGTGCCAGCAGCTTAGACCCCCAGTGGGGGGCCAACGTCCTGACTTTC.

The rearrangement uses TRBV19 and TRBJ2-4, with 11 bases that match TRBD1. CDR1 is LNHDA, CDR2 SQIVND, per germline (reference sequence). With V trimmed by 5 bases and J by 1 base, 4 bases remained unmatched. The CDR3 consists of 16 residues. DNA for the CDR3: TGTGCCAGTAGTCGGGACAGGGGGGAGGCCAAAAACATTCAGTACTTC. Amino acid sequence: CASSRDRGEAKNIQYF.

The chain recombines TRBV6-2 or TRBV6-3 with TRBJ1-5; no firm D call. CDR1 is MNHEY, CDR2 SVGEGT, per germline. Deletions cut 5 bases from V and 4 bases from J, with 12 bases between. There are 14 residues in the CDR3. CDR3 nucleotides: TGTGCCAGCAGTCTCCAGTGGGCTAATCAGCCCCAGCATTTT. This gives the protein CASSLQWANQPQHF.

The CDR3 loop is CASSLLAGNTYEQYF. As DNA, the CDR3 is TGCGCCAGCAGCCTCTTAGCGGGGAACACCTACGAGCAGTACTTC. The chain has TRBV4-1 and TRBJ2-7, with 8 bases identical to TRBD2. Trimming cost V 4 bases and J 2 bases; bases outside gene matches: 7. The CDR3 loop spans 15 amino acids. Germline V gives CDR1 MGHRA, CDR2 YSYEKL.

The CDR3 nucleotides read TGTGCCAGCAGCCAAGGGACAGGGGAATTAAGTAATGGCTACACCTTC. This codes for CASSQGTGELSNGYTF. The chain carries TRBV4-2 and TRBJ1-2; 9 bases are a match to TRBD1. The V gene end was trimmed by 1 base and the J gene end by 6 bases; junction bases not matched to a gene: 9. The CDR3 has 16 amino acids. Germline V gives CDR1 LGHNA, CDR2 YNFKEQ.

The chain uses TRBV4-2 and TRBJ2-7; no firm D call. V was shortened by 0 bases and J by 1 base, with 10 bases between the two germline ends. Germline CDR1 and CDR2: LGHNA and YNFKEQ. This CDR3 comprises 15 residues. CDR3 region: CASSQDESASYEQYF. CDR3 bases: TGTGCCAGCAGCCAAGATGAGTCAGCTTCCTACGAGCAGTACTTC.

This clone was observed a single time. The rearrangement joins TRBV12-3 or TRBV12-4 to TRBJ1-2, with no clear D. V was shortened by 0 bases and J by 4 bases, with 6 bases between the two germline ends. This CDR3 has 13 residues. CDR3 nucleotide sequence: TGTGCCAGCAGTTTAGCTGGAAGCTATGGCTACACCTTC. This gives the protein CASSLAGSYGYTF.

The J gene is TRBJ1-3, the V gene TRBV4-2; D is possibly TRBD1 (5 bases). CDR1 and CDR2 from the germline V gene are LGHNA and YNFKEQ. The CDR3 loop spans 14 amino acids. V shed 4 bases and J shed 4 bases, with 11 bases lying between them. The CDR3 nucleotides are TGTGCCAGCAGCCCCAGGGCCTACGGAAACACCATATATTTT. This encodes CASSPRAYGNTIYF.

This chain joins TRBV28 and TRBJ1-1, with D hard to call. Germline V gene sequence: CDR1 MDHEN, CDR2 SYDVKM. There are 12 residues in the CDR3. With 2 bases removed from V and 8 bases from J, the gap between germline ends came to 9 bases. This CDR3 reads CASSLRRSEAFF. CDR3 sequence (DNA): TGTGCCAGCAGTTTACGACGTAGCGAAGCTTTCTTT.

This clone was seen a handful of times. The chain uses TRBV14 and TRBJ1-5; D not resolved. The germline V gene has CDR1 SGHDN and CDR2 FVKESK. The CDR3 loop spans 13 amino acids. V lost 4 bases to trimming and J lost 4 bases, with 8 bases between them. CDR3 nucleotide sequence: TGTGCCAGCAGCCCCTTGAGGAATCAGCCCCAGCATTTT. Translating it yields CASSPLRNQPQHF. Full variable domain (outside the CDR3, taken from reference TRBV14 and TRBJ1-5): EAGVTQFPSHSVIEKGQTVTLRCDPISGHDNLYWYRRVMGKEIKFLLHFVKESKQDESGMPNNRFLAERTGGTYSTLKVQPAELEDSGVYFCASSPLRNQPQHFGDGTRLSIL.

This clone was observed a single time. This chain connects TRBV3-1 (or the pseudogene TRBV3-2) to TRBJ2-3; D perhaps matches TRBD2 (6 bases). Germline assignment: CDR1 LGHDT and CDR2 YNNKEL (reference sequence). CDR3 length: 16 amino acids. The V gene lost 3 bases and the J gene lost 3 bases, with 16 bases spanning the gap. CDR3 coding DNA: TGTGCCAGCAGCCAGACCCGGGGGTCCCAGACAGATACGCAGTATTTT. Protein sequence: CASSQTRGSQTDTQYF.

V is TRBV28 and J is TRBJ2-1; D gene uncertain. V dropped 9 bases and J dropped 4 bases, with 7 bases sitting between them. The CDR3 has 11 residues. Germline V gene lookup returns CDR1 MDHEN and CDR2 SYDVKM. The CDR3 DNA reads as TGTGCCAGTACAGTTTACAATGAGCAGTTCTTC. It codes for CASTVYNEQFF.

V is TRBV10-1 and J is TRBJ2-7; D possibly corresponds to TRBD2 (6 bases). There are 13 residues in the CDR3. Trimming shortened V by 3 bases and J by 3 bases, and 9 bases separated the two germline ends. CDR1 WNHNN and CDR2 SYGVQD come from the germline V gene (reference sequence). The CDR3 sequence is CASSDWGGYEQYF. The CDR3 nucleotides are TGCGCCAGCAGTGATTGGGGAGGCTACGAGCAGTACTTC.

The chain recombines TRBV29-1 with TRBJ2-3; D not resolved. The CDR3 has 10 residues. V shed 3 bases and J shed 3 bases, with 1 base lying between them. The germline V gene has CDR1 SQVTM and CDR2 ANQGSEA. CDR3 bases: TGCAGCGTTGATACAGATACGCAGTATTTT. Its protein product is CSVDTDTQYF.

The J gene is TRBJ1-6, the V gene TRBV27, with D possibly TRBD1 on 5 matching bases. The CDR3 is made up of 13 amino acids. Trimming removed 6 bases from V and 8 bases from J, with 11 bases in between. CDR1 and CDR2 from the germline V gene are MNHEY and SMNVEV (reference sequence). The CDR3 DNA reads as TGTGCCAGCAGCCACAGGTCTTATTCACCCCTCCACTTT. Translated: CASSHRSYSPLHF.

This clone appeared once. V usage is TRBV6-5 and J usage is TRBJ1-2, with no clear D. CDR1 MNHEY and CDR2 SVGAGI come from the germline V gene. V lost 6 bases and J lost 4, with 12 bases in between. This CDR3 is 13 amino acids long. The DNA for the CDR3 is TGTGCCAGCAGACCTGACGCACCCTATGGCTACACCTTC. Translated: CASRPDAPYGYTF.